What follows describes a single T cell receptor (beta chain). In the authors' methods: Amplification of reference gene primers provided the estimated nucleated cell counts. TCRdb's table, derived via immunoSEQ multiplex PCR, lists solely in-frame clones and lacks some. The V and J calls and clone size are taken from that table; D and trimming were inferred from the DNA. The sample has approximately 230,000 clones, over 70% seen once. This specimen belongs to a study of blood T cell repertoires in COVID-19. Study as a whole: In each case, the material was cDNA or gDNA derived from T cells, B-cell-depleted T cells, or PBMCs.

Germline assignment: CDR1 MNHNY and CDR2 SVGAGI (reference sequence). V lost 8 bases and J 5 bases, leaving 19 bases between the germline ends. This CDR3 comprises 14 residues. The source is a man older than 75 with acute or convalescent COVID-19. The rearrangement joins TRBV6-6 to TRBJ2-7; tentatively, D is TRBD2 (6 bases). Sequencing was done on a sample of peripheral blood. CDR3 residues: CASATTSKIDEQYF. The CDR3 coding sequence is TGTGCCAGCGCAACGACTAGTAAGATAGACGAGCAGTACTTC.